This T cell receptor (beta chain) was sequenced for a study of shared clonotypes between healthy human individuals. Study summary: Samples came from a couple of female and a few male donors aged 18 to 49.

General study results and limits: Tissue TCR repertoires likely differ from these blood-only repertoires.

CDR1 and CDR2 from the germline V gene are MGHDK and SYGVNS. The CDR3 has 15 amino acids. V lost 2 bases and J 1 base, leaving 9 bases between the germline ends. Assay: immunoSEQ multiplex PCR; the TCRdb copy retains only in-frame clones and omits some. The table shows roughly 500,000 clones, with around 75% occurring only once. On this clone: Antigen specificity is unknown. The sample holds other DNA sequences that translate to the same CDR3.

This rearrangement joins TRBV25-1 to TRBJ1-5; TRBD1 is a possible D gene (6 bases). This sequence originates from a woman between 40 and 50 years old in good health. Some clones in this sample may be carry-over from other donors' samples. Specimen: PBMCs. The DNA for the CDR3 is TGTGCCAGCAGTGAAGGGGGGGCAAGCAATCAGCCCCAGCATTTT. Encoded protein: CASSEGGASNQPQHF.